Listed below are T cell receptor beta chains from one sample, sequenced in a study of tumor-infiltrating lymphocytes in localized non-small cell lung cancer. Assay used: immunoSEQ multiplex PCR; TCRdb lists only in-frame clones, some missing. Here the sample spans 13,000 or so clones, 85% to 90% being singletons. Sequenced material: lung tumor tissue. These receptors were obtained from a human donor with non-small cell lung cancer. The CDR3 runs from the conserved cysteine through the conserved F or W. The D gene is left open where the match is weak. Rows give clone size only sometimes, using once, few, many, or a class for an expanded clone.

d_gene	v_gene	j_gene	abundance	CDR3aa
NA	TRBV14	TRBJ1-3	NA	CASSQGVRSSGNTIYF
NA	TRBV14	TRBJ2-6	few	CASSPSLAGANVLTF
NA	TRBV11-3	TRBJ2-3	once	CASSAPGIHTDTQYF
NA	TRBV5-6	TRBJ2-7	NA	CASSLRQREQYF
NA	TRBV27	TRBJ2-2	NA	CASSLWTQGTGELFF
TRBD2	TRBV6-5	TRBJ2-1	NA	CASSQTSAGYNEQFF
NA	TRBV7-9	TRBJ2-2	NA	CASSLAQNTGELFF
NA	TRBV6-4	TRBJ2-3	NA	CASSDGSTDTQYF
NA	TRBV5-1	TRBJ1-1	NA	CASSLAMQGNTEAFF
TRBD2	TRBV19	TRBJ2-5	NA	CASSPRLAGGSFQETQYF
TRBD1	TRBV6-5	NA	once	CASSYGQGLYEQYF
NA	TRBV28	TRBJ2-7	NA	CASSSRGKEQYF
NA	TRBV11-2	TRBJ2-3	NA	CASSYQPRTDTQYF
TRBD1	TRBV9	TRBJ1-1	medium-sized	CASSADRAPAFF
NA	TRBV6-5	TRBJ1-2	few	CASSDSLEGSGYTF
TRBD1	TRBV19	TRBJ1-1	few	CASSIGRGGNTEAFF
NA	TRBV2	TRBJ1-5	NA	CASRRTPGGNQPQHF
NA	TRBV28	TRBJ2-4	NA	CASSSAKNIQYF
NA	TRBV30	TRBJ2-1	once	CAWSVTPRTRSSYNEQFF
NA	TRBV6-1	TRBJ1-1	NA	CASRQVGVGTEAFF
TRBD2	TRBV6-4	TRBJ2-2	few	CASSDSGGYAGELFF
TRBD1	TRBV29-1	TRBJ2-5	NA	CSVRTGGASSSETQYF
TRBD2	TRBV7-3	TRBJ2-4	once	CASSPRGLVGNIQYF
TRBD2	TRBV28	TRBJ2-3	once	CASYSGTSGRHGTQYF
NA	TRBV19	TRBJ1-4	NA	CASSIGRFGEKLFF
NA	TRBV5-4	TRBJ1-1	once	CASSRQEGTEAFF
TRBD1	TRBV5-3	TRBJ1-1	NA	CASSEDRATEAFF
TRBD2	TRBV19	TRBJ2-1	NA	CASSNLLAGGEQFF
NA	TRBV6-6	TRBJ2-5	NA	CASSYSRDTRAYF
TRBD2	TRBV5-1	NA	NA	CASSPSRAGVYEQYF
NA	TRBV11-3	TRBJ1-1	NA	CASSLDRGTEAFF
NA	TRBV7-8	TRBJ1-1	NA	CASSLAGNTEAFF
NA	TRBV5-4	TRBJ2-1	NA	CASSFETGGDEQFF
NA	TRBV28	TRBJ2-1	NA	CASIMSQNQYNEQFF
NA	TRBV29-1	TRBJ2-7	NA	CSVEIPGGLDEQYF
TRBD1	TRBV11-2	TRBJ1-1	NA	CASSLRWGQLNTEAFF
TRBD1	TRBV2	TRBJ1-5	NA	CASTPTGGSNQPQHF
NA	TRBV29-1	TRBJ2-2	NA	CSVDSRGNTGELFF
NA	TRBV5-1	TRBJ2-7	NA	CASSFAGPISYEQYF
TRBD1	TRBV5-5	TRBJ2-2	NA	CASSPGTGVTGELFF
NA	TRBV11-2	TRBJ2-1	NA	CASSLMNEQFF
TRBD2	TRBV6-6	TRBJ2-5	NA	CASSFREGFAETQYF
NA	TRBV6-5	TRBJ1-1	NA	CASSYKGRAFF
NA	TRBV6-1	TRBJ2-7	NA	CASSLHYEQYF
NA	TRBV7-9	TRBJ2-7	NA	CASSLQVGYEQYF
NA	TRBV11-2	TRBJ2-7	NA	CASSLGVRGSYEQYF
NA	TRBV14	TRBJ2-5	NA	CASSPGPWETQYF
NA	TRBV2	TRBJ2-7	NA	CASSGTYEQYF
TRBD2	TRBV7-2	TRBJ2-1	NA	CASSLEESRGLAGGNEQFF
TRBD2	TRBV4-2	NA	once	CASSQDRELAGAEQYF
NA	TRBV28	TRBJ1-1	NA	CASSRLDNLNTEAFF
TRBD1	TRBV28	TRBJ1-1	NA	CASSLMTGREAFF
NA	TRBV28	TRBJ2-7	NA	CASSSGLGRYEQYF
TRBD1	TRBV29-1	TRBJ1-2	NA	CRDRVRPNYGYTF
TRBD1	TRBV5-1	TRBJ1-2	NA	CASSGGQGLNYGYTF
NA	TRBV19	TRBJ1-2	NA	CASSQGGGGYTF
NA	TRBV15	TRBJ1-1	NA	CATSSRGGRGVTEAFF